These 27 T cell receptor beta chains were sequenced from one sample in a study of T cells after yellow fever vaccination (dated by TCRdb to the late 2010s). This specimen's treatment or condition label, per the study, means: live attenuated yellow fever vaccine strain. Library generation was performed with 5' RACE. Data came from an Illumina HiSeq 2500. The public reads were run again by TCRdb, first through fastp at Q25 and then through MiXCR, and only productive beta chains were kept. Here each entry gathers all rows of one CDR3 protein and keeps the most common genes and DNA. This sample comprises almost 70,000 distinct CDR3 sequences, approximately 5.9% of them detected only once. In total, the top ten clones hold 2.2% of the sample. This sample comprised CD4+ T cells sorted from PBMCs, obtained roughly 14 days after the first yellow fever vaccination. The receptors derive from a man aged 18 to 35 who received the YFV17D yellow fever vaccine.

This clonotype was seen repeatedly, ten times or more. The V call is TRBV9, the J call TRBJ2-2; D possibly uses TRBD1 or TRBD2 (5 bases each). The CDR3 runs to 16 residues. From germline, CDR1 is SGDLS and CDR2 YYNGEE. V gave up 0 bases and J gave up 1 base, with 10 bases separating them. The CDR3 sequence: CASSVGGGWNTGELFF. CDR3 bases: TGTGCCAGCAGCGTAGGTGGGGGATGGAACACCGGGGAGCTGTTTTTT.

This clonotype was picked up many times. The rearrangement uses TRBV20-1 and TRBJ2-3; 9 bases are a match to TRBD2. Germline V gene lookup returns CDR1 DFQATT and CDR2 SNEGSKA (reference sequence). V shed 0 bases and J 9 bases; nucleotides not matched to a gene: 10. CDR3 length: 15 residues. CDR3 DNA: TGCAGTGCTAGAGATTGGACTAGCGCCGAAGGGACGCAGTATTTT. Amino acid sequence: CSARDWTSAEGTQYF.

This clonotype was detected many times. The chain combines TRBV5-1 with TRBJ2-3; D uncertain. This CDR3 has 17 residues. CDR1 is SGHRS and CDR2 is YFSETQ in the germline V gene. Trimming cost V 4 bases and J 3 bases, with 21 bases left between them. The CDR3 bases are TGCGCCAGCAGCGATGTTCGACACAATGATTGGACAGATACGCAGTATTTT. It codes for CASSDVRHNDWTDTQYF.

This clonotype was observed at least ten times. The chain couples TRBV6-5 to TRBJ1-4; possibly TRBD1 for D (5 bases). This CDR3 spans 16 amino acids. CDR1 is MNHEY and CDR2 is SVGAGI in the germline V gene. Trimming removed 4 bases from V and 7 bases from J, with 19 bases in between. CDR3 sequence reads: CASSSLRTPGPEKLFF. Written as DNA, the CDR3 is TGTGCCAGCAGTTCCCTCCGGACTCCAGGGCCTGAAAAACTGTTTTTT.

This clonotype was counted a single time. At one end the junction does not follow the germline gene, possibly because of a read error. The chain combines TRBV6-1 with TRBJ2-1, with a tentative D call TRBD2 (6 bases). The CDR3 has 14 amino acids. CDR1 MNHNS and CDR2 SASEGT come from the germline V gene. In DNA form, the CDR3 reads TGTGCCAGCAGTGAAGCGGGAGCGGGTCATGAGCAGTCCTTC. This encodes CASSEAGAGHEQSF.

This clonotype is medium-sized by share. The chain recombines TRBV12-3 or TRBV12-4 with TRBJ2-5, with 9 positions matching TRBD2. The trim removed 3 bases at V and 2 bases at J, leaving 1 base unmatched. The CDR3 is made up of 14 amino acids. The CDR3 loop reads CASSFSGGQETQYF. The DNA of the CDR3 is TGTGCCAGCAGTTTCAGCGGGGGGCAAGAGACCCAGTACTTC.

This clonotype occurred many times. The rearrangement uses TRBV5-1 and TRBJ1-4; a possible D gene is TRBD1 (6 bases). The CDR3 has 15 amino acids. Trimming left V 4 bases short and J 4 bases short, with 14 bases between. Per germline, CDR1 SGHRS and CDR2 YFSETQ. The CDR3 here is CASSISTGNNEKLFF. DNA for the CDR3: TGCGCCAGCAGCATTTCGACAGGCAATAATGAAAAACTGTTTTTT.

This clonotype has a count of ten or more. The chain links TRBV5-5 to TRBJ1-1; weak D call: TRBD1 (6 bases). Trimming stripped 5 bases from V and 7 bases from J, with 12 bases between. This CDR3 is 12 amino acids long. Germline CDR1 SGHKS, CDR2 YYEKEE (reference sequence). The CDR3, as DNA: TGTGCCAGCAGGCCCCTAGGGGGTGAAGCTTTCTTT. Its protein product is CASRPLGGEAFF.

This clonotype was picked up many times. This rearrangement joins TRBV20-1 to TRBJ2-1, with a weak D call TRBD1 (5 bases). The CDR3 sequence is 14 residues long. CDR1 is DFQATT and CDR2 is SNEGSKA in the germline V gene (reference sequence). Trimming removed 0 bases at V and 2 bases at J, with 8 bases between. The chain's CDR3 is CSARDRTTYNEQFF. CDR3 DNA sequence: TGCAGTGCTAGAGATAGGACAACCTACAATGAGCAGTTCTTC.

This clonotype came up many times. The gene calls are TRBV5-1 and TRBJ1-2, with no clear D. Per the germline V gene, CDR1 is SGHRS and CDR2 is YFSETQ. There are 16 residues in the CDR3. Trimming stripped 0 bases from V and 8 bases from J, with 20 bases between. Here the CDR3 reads CASSLVAQANRGGYTF. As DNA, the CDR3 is TGCGCCAGCAGCTTGGTCGCCCAAGCCAACCGGGGAGGCTACACCTTC.

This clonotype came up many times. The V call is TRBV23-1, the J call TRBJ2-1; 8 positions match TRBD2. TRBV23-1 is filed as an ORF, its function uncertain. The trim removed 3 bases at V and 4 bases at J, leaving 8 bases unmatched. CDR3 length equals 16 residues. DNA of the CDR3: TGCGCCAGCAGTCATGTGCGACTAGCGCGATACAATGAGCAGTTCTTC. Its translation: CASSHVRLARYNEQFF.

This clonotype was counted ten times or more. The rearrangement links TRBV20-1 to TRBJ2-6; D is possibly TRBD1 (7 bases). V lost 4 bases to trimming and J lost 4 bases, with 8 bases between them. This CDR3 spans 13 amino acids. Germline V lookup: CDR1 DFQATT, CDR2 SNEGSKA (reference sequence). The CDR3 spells CSATGGGANVLTF. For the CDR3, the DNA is TGCAGTGCTACAGGGGGGGGGGCCAACGTCCTGACTTTC.

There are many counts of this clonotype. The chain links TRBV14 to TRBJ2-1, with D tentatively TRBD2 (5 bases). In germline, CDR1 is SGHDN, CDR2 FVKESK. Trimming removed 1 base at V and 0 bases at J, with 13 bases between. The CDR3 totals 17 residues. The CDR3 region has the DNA TGTGCCAGCAGCCAAGGTATTCCGGGAAGCTCCTACAATGAGCAGTTCTTC. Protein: CASSQGIPGSSYNEQFF.

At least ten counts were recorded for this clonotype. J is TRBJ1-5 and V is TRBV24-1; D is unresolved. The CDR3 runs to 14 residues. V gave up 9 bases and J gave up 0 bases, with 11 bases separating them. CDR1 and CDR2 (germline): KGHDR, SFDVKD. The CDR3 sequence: CATAFRNSNQPQHF. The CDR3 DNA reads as TGTGCCACCGCCTTCAGAAATAGCAATCAGCCCCAGCATTTT.

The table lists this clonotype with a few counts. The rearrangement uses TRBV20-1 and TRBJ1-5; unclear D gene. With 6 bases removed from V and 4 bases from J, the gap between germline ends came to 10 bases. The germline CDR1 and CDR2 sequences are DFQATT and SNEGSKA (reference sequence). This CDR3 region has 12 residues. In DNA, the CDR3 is TGCAGTGCGAGACCCCGTAATCAGCCCCAGCATTTT. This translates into CSARPRNQPQHF.

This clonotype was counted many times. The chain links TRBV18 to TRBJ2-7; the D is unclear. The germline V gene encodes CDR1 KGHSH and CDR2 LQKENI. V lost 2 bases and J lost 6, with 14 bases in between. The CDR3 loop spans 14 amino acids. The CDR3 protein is CASSPRVGVAEQYV. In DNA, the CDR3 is TGTGCCAGCTCACCAAGGGTTGGGGTAGCCGAGCAGTACGTC.

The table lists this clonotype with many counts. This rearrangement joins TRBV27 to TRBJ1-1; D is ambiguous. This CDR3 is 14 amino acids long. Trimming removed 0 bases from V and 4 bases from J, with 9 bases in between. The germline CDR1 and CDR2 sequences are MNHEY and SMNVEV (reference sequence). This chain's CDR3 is CASSLSGSTTEAFF. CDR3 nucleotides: TGTGCCAGCAGTTTATCTGGGAGCACCACTGAAGCTTTCTTT.

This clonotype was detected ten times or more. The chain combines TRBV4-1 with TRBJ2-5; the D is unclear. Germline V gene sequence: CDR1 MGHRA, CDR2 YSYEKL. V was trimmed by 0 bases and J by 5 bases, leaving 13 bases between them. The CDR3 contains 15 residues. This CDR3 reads CASSQDSSWAETQYF. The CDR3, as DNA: TGCGCCAGCAGCCAAGATTCCTCGTGGGCGGAGACCCAGTACTTC.

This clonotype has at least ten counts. The CDR3 sequence is CASSLHASGGLNTQYF. DNA for the CDR3: TGTGCCAGCAGCTTACATGCTAGCGGGGGGCTGAATACGCAGTATTTT. The V gene is TRBV11-1, the J gene TRBJ2-3; 11 bases are shared with TRBD2. This CDR3 is built from 16 residues. The germline CDR1 and CDR2 sequences are SGHAT and FQDESV (reference sequence). The ends lost 2 bases at V and 7 bases at J; junction bases unmatched: 8.

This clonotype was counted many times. The CDR3 region has the DNA TGTGCCAGCAGCTTGATTACCCACAATGAGCAGTTCTTC. Translating gives CASSLITHNEQFF. This chain links TRBV5-5 with TRBJ2-1; D is ambiguous. Germline V CDR1 and CDR2: SGHKS, YYEKEE (reference sequence). The CDR3 consists of 13 residues. With 1 base removed from V and 5 bases from J, the gap between germline ends came to 7 bases.

CDR3 in amino acids: CSVKRTGELFF. The CDR3 DNA sequence: TGCAGCGTTAAACGGACCGGGGAGCTGTTTTTT. This sequence joins TRBV29-1 and TRBJ2-2; D unclear. The CDR3 runs to 11 residues. Trimming removed 5 bases from V and 5 bases from J, with 6 bases in between. The germline V gene has CDR1 SQVTM and CDR2 ANQGSEA.

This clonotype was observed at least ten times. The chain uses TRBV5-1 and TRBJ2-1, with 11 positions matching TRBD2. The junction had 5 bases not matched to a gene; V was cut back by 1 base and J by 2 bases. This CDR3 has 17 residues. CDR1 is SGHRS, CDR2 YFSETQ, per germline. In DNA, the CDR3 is TGCGCCAGCAGCTTGTCCCTAGCGGGGGGCCCCTACAATGAGCAGTTCTTC. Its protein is CASSLSLAGGPYNEQFF.

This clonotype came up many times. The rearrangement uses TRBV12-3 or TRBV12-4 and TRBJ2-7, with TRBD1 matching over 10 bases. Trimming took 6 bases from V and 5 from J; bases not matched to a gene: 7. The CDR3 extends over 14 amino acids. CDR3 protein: CASRLMTGGDEQYF. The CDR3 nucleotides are TGTGCCAGCAGACTCATGACAGGGGGCGACGAGCAGTACTTC.

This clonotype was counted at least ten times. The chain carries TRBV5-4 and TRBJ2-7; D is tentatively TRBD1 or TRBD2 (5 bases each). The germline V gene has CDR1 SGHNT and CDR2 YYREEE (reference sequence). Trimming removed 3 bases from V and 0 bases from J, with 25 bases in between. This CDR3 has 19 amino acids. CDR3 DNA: TGTGCCAGCAGCTCCGATGCGACGGGGCTAAGGTTGAGCTCCTACGAGCAGTACTTC. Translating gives CASSSDATGLRLSSYEQYF.

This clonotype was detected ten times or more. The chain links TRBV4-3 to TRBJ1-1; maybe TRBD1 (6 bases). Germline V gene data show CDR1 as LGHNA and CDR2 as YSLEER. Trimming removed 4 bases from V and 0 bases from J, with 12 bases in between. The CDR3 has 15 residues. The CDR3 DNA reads TGCGCCAGCAGCCCCCAGGGGATCATGAACACTGAAGCTTTCTTT. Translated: CASSPQGIMNTEAFF.

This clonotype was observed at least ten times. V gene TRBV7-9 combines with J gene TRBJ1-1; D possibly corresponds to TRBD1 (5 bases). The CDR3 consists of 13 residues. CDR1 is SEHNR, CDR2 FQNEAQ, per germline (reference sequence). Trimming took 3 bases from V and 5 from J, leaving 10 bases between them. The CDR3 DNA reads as TGTGCCAGCAGCTTTAAGGGGATAACTGAAGCTTTCTTT. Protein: CASSFKGITEAFF.

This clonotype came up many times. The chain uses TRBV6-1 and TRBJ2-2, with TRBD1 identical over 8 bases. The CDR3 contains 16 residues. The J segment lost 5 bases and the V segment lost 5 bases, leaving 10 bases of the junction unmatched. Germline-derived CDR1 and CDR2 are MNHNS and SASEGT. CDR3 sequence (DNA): TGTGCCAGCAGTCCCCTAGGACAGGGAAGAACCGGGGAGCTGTTTTTT. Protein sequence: CASSPLGQGRTGELFF.